These T cell receptor beta chains were read from a single sample in a study of technical replicates of blood from a few donors. Method: immunoSEQ multiplex PCR; TCRdb's copy keeps in-frame clones and lacks some. This sample has some 80,000 clones; 93% occur once, and the top ten carry 0.35% to 0.45%. The sequenced sample consisted of T cells isolated from PBMCs. The receptors come from a human donor in good health. Both conserved end residues are part of each CDR3. Fields, in order: D gene, V gene, clone size, J gene, CDR3 protein, CDR3 DNA. The D gene is left open where the match is weak. For some rows the clone size is stated as once, few or many, or as a class when expanded; others skip it.

d_gene: NA; v_gene: TRBV27; abundance: NA; j_gene: TRBJ1-2; CDR3aa: CASKTGWDGYTF; CDR3nt: TGTGCCAGCAAAACGGGGTGGGATGGCTACACCTTC
d_gene: NA; v_gene: TRBV4-3; abundance: NA; j_gene: TRBJ2-4; CDR3aa: CASSQDFTGRSIQYF; CDR3nt: TGCGCCAGCAGCCAAGATTTTACGGGTCGAAGCATTCAGTACTTC
d_gene: NA; v_gene: TRBV5-1; abundance: NA; j_gene: TRBJ2-5; CDR3aa: CASSLNQNQETQYF; CDR3nt: TGCGCCAGCAGCTTGAATCAGAACCAAGAGACCCAGTACTTC
d_gene: NA; v_gene: TRBV6-5; abundance: NA; j_gene: TRBJ2-3; CDR3aa: CASSLGGEDTQYF; CDR3nt: TGTGCCAGCAGTTTAGGCGGAGAAGATACGCAGTATTTT
d_gene: TRBD2; v_gene: TRBV10-3; abundance: once; j_gene: TRBJ2-5; CDR3aa: CAIRPGLAAQTQYF; CDR3nt: TGTGCCATCAGGCCGGGACTAGCGGCCCAAACCCAGTACTTC
d_gene: TRBD1; v_gene: TRBV7-3; abundance: NA; j_gene: TRBJ1-2; CDR3aa: CASSSTMTGANYGYTF; CDR3nt: TGTGCCAGCAGCTCAACAATGACAGGGGCTAACTATGGCTACACCTTC
d_gene: TRBD1; v_gene: TRBV2; abundance: NA; j_gene: TRBJ1-1; CDR3aa: CASRQGNTEAFF; CDR3nt: TGTGCCAGCCGACAGGGAAACACTGAAGCTTTCTTT
d_gene: TRBD1; v_gene: TRBV12-5; abundance: NA; j_gene: TRBJ1-2; CDR3aa: CASGIWTGDIRGYGYTF; CDR3nt: TGTGCTAGTGGTATTTGGACAGGGGATATTCGGGGGTATGGCTACACCTTC
d_gene: NA; v_gene: TRBV4-2; abundance: NA; j_gene: TRBJ1-2; CDR3aa: CASSQERGSYGYTF; CDR3nt: TGTGCCAGCAGCCAAGAGCGGGGCTCCTATGGCTACACCTTC
d_gene: TRBD2; v_gene: TRBV11-2; abundance: NA; j_gene: TRBJ2-7; CDR3aa: CASSLEASGNYEQYF; CDR3nt: TGTGCCAGCAGCTTAGAGGCTAGCGGGAACTACGAGCAGTACTTC
d_gene: TRBD2; v_gene: TRBV9; abundance: NA; j_gene: TRBJ2-2; CDR3aa: CASSVASPAGVKGGELFF; CDR3nt: TGTGCCAGCAGCGTAGCCTCTCCGGCGGGAGTAAAGGGCGGGGAGCTGTTTTTT
d_gene: NA; v_gene: TRBV7-4; abundance: NA; j_gene: TRBJ1-3; CDR3aa: CASSQCEGDTSGTIYF; CDR3nt: TGTGCCAGCAGCCAATGCGAAGGGGACACGTCTGGCACCATATATTTT
d_gene: TRBD1; v_gene: TRBV28; abundance: NA; j_gene: TRBJ2-5; CDR3aa: CASSQDRGRETQYF; CDR3nt: TGTGCCAGCAGTCAGGACAGGGGGCGAGAGACCCAGTACTTC
d_gene: NA; v_gene: TRBV6-6; abundance: once; j_gene: TRBJ2-7; CDR3aa: CASTPSGAYEQYF; CDR3nt: TGTGCCAGCACCCCTTCGGGAGCCTACGAGCAGTACTTC
d_gene: NA; v_gene: TRBV5-1; abundance: NA; j_gene: TRBJ2-1; CDR3aa: CASSGSSGAYNEQFF; CDR3nt: TGCGCCAGCAGCGGTTCCTCGGGAGCCTACAATGAGCAGTTCTTC
d_gene: NA; v_gene: TRBV6-1; abundance: NA; j_gene: TRBJ2-1; CDR3aa: CASSESGLSFSQQFF; CDR3nt: TGTGCCAGCAGTGAATCGGGTCTTTCTTTCTCTCAGCAGTTCTTC
d_gene: TRBD2; v_gene: TRBV19; abundance: NA; j_gene: TRBJ2-3; CDR3aa: CASSEHSGRATDTQYF; CDR3nt: TGTGCCAGTAGTGAACATAGCGGGAGGGCCACAGATACGCAGTATTTT
d_gene: TRBD1; v_gene: TRBV9; abundance: NA; j_gene: TRBJ1-2; CDR3aa: CASSPIGGGYTF; CDR3nt: TGTGCCAGCAGCCCCATAGGGGGCGGCTACACCTTC
d_gene: NA; v_gene: TRBV5-4; abundance: NA; j_gene: TRBJ2-6; CDR3aa: CASSLVWEPGANVLTF; CDR3nt: TGTGCCAGCAGCTTAGTGTGGGAGCCTGGGGCCAACGTCCTGACTTTC
d_gene: TRBD2; v_gene: TRBV27; abundance: NA; j_gene: TRBJ2-7; CDR3aa: CASSLSRGGGSYEQYF; CDR3nt: TGTGCCAGCAGTTTATCTAGGGGCGGGGGCTCCTACGAGCAGTACTTC
d_gene: NA; v_gene: TRBV5-3; abundance: NA; j_gene: TRBJ1-5; CDR3aa: CARSLGISRYNQPQHF; CDR3nt: TGTGCCAGAAGCTTGGGAATATCCCGGTACAATCAGCCCCAGCATTTT
d_gene: TRBD2; v_gene: TRBV11-3; abundance: NA; j_gene: TRBJ2-7; CDR3aa: CASSLGNSGRSEYEQYF; CDR3nt: TGTGCCAGCAGCTTAGGAAATAGCGGGAGAAGTGAGTACGAGCAGTACTTC
d_gene: TRBD2; v_gene: TRBV30; abundance: NA; j_gene: TRBJ2-7; CDR3aa: CAWREGSSGRARSYEQYF; CDR3nt: TGTGCCTGGAGGGAGGGGTCTAGCGGGAGGGCCCGGAGCTACGAGCAGTACTTC
d_gene: TRBD1; v_gene: TRBV19; abundance: NA; j_gene: TRBJ2-7; CDR3aa: CASGQGAYSGYEQYF; CDR3nt: TGTGCCAGCGGACAGGGGGCATACTCTGGTTACGAGCAGTACTTC
d_gene: TRBD2; v_gene: TRBV4-1; abundance: NA; j_gene: TRBJ2-5; CDR3aa: CASSQEYLADQETQYF; CDR3nt: TGCGCCAGCAGCCAGGAATATCTAGCGGACCAAGAGACCCAGTACTTC
d_gene: NA; v_gene: TRBV27; abundance: NA; j_gene: TRBJ2-7; CDR3aa: CASGPYEQYF; CDR3nt: TGTGCCAGCGGCCCCTACGAGCAGTACTTC
d_gene: TRBD1; v_gene: TRBV7-3; abundance: NA; j_gene: TRBJ2-2; CDR3aa: CASSLMTGGTGELFF; CDR3nt: TGTGCCAGCAGCTTAATGACAGGGGGCACAGGGGAGCTGTTTTTT
d_gene: NA; v_gene: TRBV7-6; abundance: NA; j_gene: TRBJ2-7; CDR3aa: CASSVNRESYEQYF; CDR3nt: TGTGCCAGCAGTGTCAACAGGGAATCCTACGAGCAGTACTTC
d_gene: NA; v_gene: TRBV28; abundance: NA; j_gene: TRBJ1-1; CDR3aa: CASSPQGNTEAFF; CDR3nt: TGTGCCAGCAGTCCCCAGGGGAACACTGAAGCTTTCTTT
d_gene: TRBD1; v_gene: TRBV25-1; abundance: NA; j_gene: TRBJ1-4; CDR3aa: CASSGGQLAYEKLFF; CDR3nt: TGTGCCAGCAGTGGGGGACAGTTAGCGTATGAAAAACTGTTTTTT
d_gene: NA; v_gene: TRBV18; abundance: NA; j_gene: TRBJ1-5; CDR3aa: CASSPEGSNQPQHF; CDR3nt: TGTGCCAGCTCACCGGAGGGGAGCAATCAGCCCCAGCATTTT
d_gene: TRBD2; v_gene: TRBV4-1; abundance: NA; j_gene: TRBJ2-1; CDR3aa: CASSQGLLAEESNEQFF; CDR3nt: TGCGCCAGCAGCCAAGGGCTACTAGCGGAGGAATCCAATGAGCAGTTCTTC
d_gene: NA; v_gene: TRBV29-1; abundance: NA; j_gene: TRBJ1-2; CDR3aa: CSVEGDKKNYGYTF; CDR3nt: TGCAGCGTTGAAGGGGACAAAAAAAACTATGGCTACACCTTC
d_gene: TRBD1; v_gene: TRBV9; abundance: NA; j_gene: TRBJ1-4; CDR3aa: CASSEGTVTINEKLFF; CDR3nt: TGTGCCAGCAGCGAGGGGACAGTTACGATTAATGAAAAACTGTTTTTT
d_gene: NA; v_gene: TRBV6-1; abundance: once; j_gene: TRBJ1-2; CDR3aa: CASSEINYTF; CDR3nt: TGTGCCAGCAGTGAAATCAACTACACCTTC
d_gene: NA; v_gene: TRBV2; abundance: NA; j_gene: TRBJ1-2; CDR3aa: CASSDINYGYTF; CDR3nt: TGTGCCAGCAGTGACATTAACTATGGCTACACCTTC
d_gene: TRBD1; v_gene: TRBV28; abundance: NA; j_gene: TRBJ1-1; CDR3aa: CASSLGQARTEAFF; CDR3nt: TGTGCCAGCAGTTTAGGACAGGCCCGGACTGAAGCTTTCTTT
d_gene: NA; v_gene: TRBV28; abundance: NA; j_gene: TRBJ2-7; CDR3aa: CASSLDNSYEQYF; CDR3nt: TGTGCCAGCAGTCTGGACAACTCCTACGAGCAGTACTTC
d_gene: NA; v_gene: TRBV7-9; abundance: NA; j_gene: TRBJ2-2; CDR3aa: CASTKAVTGELFF; CDR3nt: TGTGCCAGCACAAAAGCCGTAACCGGGGAGCTGTTTTTT
d_gene: NA; v_gene: TRBV2; abundance: NA; j_gene: TRBJ1-2; CDR3aa: CASRIQAHYGYTF; CDR3nt: TGTGCCAGCAGAATACAAGCGCACTATGGCTACACCTTC
d_gene: TRBD1; v_gene: TRBV7-2; abundance: NA; j_gene: TRBJ2-7; CDR3aa: CASSLARGPIYEQYF; CDR3nt: TGTGCCAGCAGCTTAGCCAGGGGGCCTATCTACGAGCAGTACTTC
d_gene: TRBD1; v_gene: TRBV9; abundance: NA; j_gene: TRBJ1-1; CDR3aa: CASSARTGYMNTEAFF; CDR3nt: TGTGCCAGCAGCGCCAGGACAGGGTATATGAACACTGAAGCTTTCTTT
d_gene: NA; v_gene: TRBV27; abundance: NA; j_gene: TRBJ1-1; CDR3aa: CASSTMVDTEAFF; CDR3nt: TGTGCCAGCAGCACTATGGTGGACACTGAAGCTTTCTTT
d_gene: NA; v_gene: TRBV29-1; abundance: NA; j_gene: TRBJ2-2; CDR3aa: CSAKGLQSHNTGELFF; CDR3nt: TGCAGCGCCAAGGGACTCCAGAGTCATAACACCGGGGAGCTGTTTTTT
d_gene: TRBD1; v_gene: TRBV18; abundance: NA; j_gene: TRBJ2-7; CDR3aa: CASSDDRVYEQYF; CDR3nt: TGTGCCAGCTCGGACGACAGGGTCTACGAGCAGTACTTC
d_gene: NA; v_gene: TRBV13; abundance: once; j_gene: TRBJ2-7; CDR3aa: CASSLGRAGEQYF; CDR3nt: TGTGCCAGCAGCTTAGGCAGGGCCGGCGAGCAGTACTTC